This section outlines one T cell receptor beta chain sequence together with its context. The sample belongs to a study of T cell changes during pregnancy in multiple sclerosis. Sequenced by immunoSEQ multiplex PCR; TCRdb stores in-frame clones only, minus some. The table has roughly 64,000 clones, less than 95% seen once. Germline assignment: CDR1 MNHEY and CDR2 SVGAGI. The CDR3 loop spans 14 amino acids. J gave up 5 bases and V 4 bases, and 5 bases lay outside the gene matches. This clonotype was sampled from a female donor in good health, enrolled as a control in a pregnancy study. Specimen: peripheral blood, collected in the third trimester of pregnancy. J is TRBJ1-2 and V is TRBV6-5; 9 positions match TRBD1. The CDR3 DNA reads TGTGCCAGCAGTTTATCAGACAGGGGGTATGGCTACACCTTC. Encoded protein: CASSLSDRGYGYTF.